The clone carrying this TCR beta chain was detected ten times or more. No antigen is known for it. Trimming pared 2 bases from V and 0 bases from J, leaving 4 bases between. Germline values: CDR1 MNHEY, CDR2 SMNVEV (reference sequence). The CDR3 runs 14 residues. The sample is drawn from a study of T-cell reconstitution after alpha-beta-depleted transplantation in children. General observations from the study: When one year had passed after transplant, most T-cell counts and diversity came from newly produced T cells. Reports say that about two months after transplant, the alpha-beta T cells came out of several hundred graft clones that had expanded. Surviving recipient T cells and intrathymic progenitors accounted for some patients' high TCRbeta diversity at day 60.

Unique molecular identifiers were incorporated into the prepared TCRbeta library. TCRdb used MiXCR to reprocess the PCR reads, holding one entry per CDR3 protein. Seen here are 250,000 to 300,000 distinct CDR3 sequences, over 9% observed once, and the top ten hold approximately 7.6%. Sequenced here: PBMCs, sampled before TCRalphabeta/CD19-depleted stem cell transplant. The chain links TRBV27 to TRBJ1-4; D gene uncertain. The receptor was isolated from a boy in the first two years of life with acute myeloid leukemia, due to receive a stem cell transplant. This CDR3 reads CASSLLATNEKLFF. The DNA for the CDR3 is TGTGCCAGCAGTTTACTTGCAACTAATGAAAAACTGTTTTTT.